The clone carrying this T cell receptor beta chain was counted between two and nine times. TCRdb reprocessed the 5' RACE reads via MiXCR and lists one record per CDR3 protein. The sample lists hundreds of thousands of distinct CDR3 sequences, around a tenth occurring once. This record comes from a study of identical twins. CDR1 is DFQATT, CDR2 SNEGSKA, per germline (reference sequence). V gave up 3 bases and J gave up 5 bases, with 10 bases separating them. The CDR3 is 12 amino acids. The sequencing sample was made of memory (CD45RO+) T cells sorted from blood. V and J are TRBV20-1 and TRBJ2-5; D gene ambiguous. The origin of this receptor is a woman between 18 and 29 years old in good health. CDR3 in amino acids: CSASPGEETQYF. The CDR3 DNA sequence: TGCAGTGCTAGCCCCGGAGAGGAGACCCAGTACTTC.